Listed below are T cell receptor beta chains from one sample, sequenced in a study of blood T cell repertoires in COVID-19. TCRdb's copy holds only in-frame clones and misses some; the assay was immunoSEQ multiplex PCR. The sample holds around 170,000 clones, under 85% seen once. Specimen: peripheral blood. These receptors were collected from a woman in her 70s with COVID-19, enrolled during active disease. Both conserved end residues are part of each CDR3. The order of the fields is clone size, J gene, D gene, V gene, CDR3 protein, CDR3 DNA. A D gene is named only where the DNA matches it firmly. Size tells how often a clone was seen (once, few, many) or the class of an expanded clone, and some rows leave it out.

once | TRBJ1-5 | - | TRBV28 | CALGGVGQPQHF | TGTGCCCTCGGGGGGGTAGGTCAGCCCCAGCATTTT
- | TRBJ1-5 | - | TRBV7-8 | CASSLSGGNQPQHF | TGTGCCAGCAGCTTGTCAGGGGGCAATCAGCCCCAGCATTTT
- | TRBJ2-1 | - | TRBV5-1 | CASTISGTSSYNEQFF | TGCGCCAGCACCATTAGCGGAACTTCTTCCTACAATGAGCAGTTCTTC
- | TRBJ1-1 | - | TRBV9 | CASSVDSRMNTEAFF | TGTGCCAGCAGCGTAGACAGTCGGATGAACACTGAAGCTTTCTTT
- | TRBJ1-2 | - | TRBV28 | CASSLYGPGDGYTF | TGTGCCAGCAGTTTATATGGCCCAGGGGATGGCTACACCTTC
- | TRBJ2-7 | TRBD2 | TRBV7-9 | CASSLGVAGVNEQYF | TGTGCCAGCAGCTTAGGGGTAGCGGGAGTGAACGAGCAGTACTTC
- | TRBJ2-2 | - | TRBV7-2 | CASSSPGLDTGELFF | TGTGCCAGCAGCTCGCCGGGACTCGACACCGGGGAGCTGTTTTTT
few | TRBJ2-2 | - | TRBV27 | CASSEPRVSGELFF | TGTGCCAGCAGCGAACCTCGGGTATCCGGGGAGCTGTTTTTT
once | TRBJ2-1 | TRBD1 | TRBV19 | CASHKAGQGGNEQFF | TGTGCCAGTCACAAGGCGGGACAGGGCGGCAATGAGCAGTTCTTC
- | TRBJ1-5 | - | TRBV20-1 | CSASMPSQPQHF | TGCAGTGCTAGTATGCCCAGTCAGCCCCAGCATTTT
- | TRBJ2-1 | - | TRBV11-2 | CASSPRGLDNEQFF | TGTGCCAGCAGCCCCCGAGGACTTGACAATGAGCAGTTCTTC
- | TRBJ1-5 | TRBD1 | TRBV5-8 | CASSGGQGRQPQHF | TGTGCCAGCAGTGGGGGACAGGGTCGTCAGCCCCAGCATTTT
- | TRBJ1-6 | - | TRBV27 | CASSSKRDLDSPLHF | TGTGCCAGCAGTTCCAAGCGGGATCTGGATTCACCCCTCCACTTT
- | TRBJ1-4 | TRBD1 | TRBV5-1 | CASSLGQGSEKLFF | TGCGCCAGCAGCTTAGGACAGGGCAGTGAAAAACTGTTTTTT
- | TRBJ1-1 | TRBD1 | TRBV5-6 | CASSPGQGLNTEAFF | TGTGCCAGCAGCCCCGGACAGGGGTTAAACACTGAAGCTTTCTTT
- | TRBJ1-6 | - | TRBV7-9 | CASSLVTGSGSPLHF | TGTGCCAGCAGCTTAGTCACAGGGTCGGGTTCACCCCTCCACTTT
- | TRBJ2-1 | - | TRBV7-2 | CASSLRTRGLNEQFF | TGTGCCAGCAGCTTAAGAACTCGGGGGTTGAATGAGCAGTTCTTC
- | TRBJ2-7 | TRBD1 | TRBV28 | CASSPLGQGAMVNEQYF | TGTGCCAGCAGTCCCCTTGGGCAGGGGGCAATGGTAAACGAGCAGTACTTC
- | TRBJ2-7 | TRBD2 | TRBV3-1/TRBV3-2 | CASSSSGTSYEQYF | TGTGCCAGCAGCTCTAGCGGAACCTCCTACGAGCAGTACTTC
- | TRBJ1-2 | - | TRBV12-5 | CASGFDTGIHYGYTF | TGTGCTAGTGGTTTTGATACAGGGATACACTATGGCTACACCTTC
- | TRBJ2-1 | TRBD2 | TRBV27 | CASSKRDRTSGTANYRYNEQFF | TGTGCCAGCAGCAAGAGGGATAGGACTAGCGGGACCGCAAACTACCGATACAATGAGCAGTTCTTC
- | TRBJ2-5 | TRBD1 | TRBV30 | CAQGVGTQYF | TGTGCCCAGGGGGTCGGGACCCAGTACTTC
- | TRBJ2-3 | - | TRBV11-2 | CASRIDRFHADTQYF | TGTGCCAGCAGGATCGACAGGTTTCACGCAGATACGCAGTATTTT
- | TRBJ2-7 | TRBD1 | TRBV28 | CASSLLGAGQGYEQYF | TGTGCCAGCAGTTTGTTAGGAGCGGGACAGGGCTACGAGCAGTACTTC
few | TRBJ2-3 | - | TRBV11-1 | CASSLMAGTDTQYF | TGTGCCAGCAGCTTAATGGCAGGCACAGATACGCAGTATTTT
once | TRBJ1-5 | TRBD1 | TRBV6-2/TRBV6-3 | CASSNGGQPYSNQPQHF | TGTGCCAGCAGTAATGGGGGACAGCCGTATAGCAATCAGCCCCAGCATTTT
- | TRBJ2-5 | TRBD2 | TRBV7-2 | CASSLNAGGGGTQYF | TGTGCCAGCAGCTTAAATGCGGGAGGGGGCGGGACCCAGTACTTC
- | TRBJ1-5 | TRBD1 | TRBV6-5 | CASRTGQPNQPQHF | TGTGCCAGCAGGACGGGACAGCCCAATCAGCCCCAGCATTTT
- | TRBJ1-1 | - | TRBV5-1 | CASNRDTDSTRTEAFF | TGCGCCAGCAACCGGGACACGGATTCAACGAGGACTGAAGCTTTCTTT
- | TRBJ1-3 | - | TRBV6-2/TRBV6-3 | CASSYSQGRRGNTIYF | TGTGCCAGCAGTTACTCGCAGGGGCGAAGAGGAAACACCATATATTTT
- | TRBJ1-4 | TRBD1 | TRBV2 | CASNQGVDEKLFF | TGTGCCAGCAACCAGGGGGTCGATGAAAAACTGTTTTTT
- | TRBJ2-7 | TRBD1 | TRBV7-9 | CASSFGSSTGAYEQYF | TGTGCCAGCAGCTTCGGTTCTTCGACAGGGGCCTACGAGCAGTACTTC
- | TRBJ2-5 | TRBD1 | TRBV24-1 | CATSDLGTGGAETQYF | TGTGCCACCAGTGATTTGGGGACAGGGGGCGCGGAGACCCAGTACTTC
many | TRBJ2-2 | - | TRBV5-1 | CASSFGLNTGELFF | TGCGCCAGCAGCTTTGGCCTGAACACCGGGGAGCTGTTTTTT
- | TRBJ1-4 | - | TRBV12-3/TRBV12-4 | CASSLQGSEKLFF | TGTGCCAGCAGTCTGCAGGGGAGTGAAAAACTGTTTTTT
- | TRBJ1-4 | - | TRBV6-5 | CASARLVATNEKLFF | TGTGCCAGCGCCCGACTCGTTGCAACTAATGAAAAACTGTTTTTT
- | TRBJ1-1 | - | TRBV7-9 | CASSPRGREWSTEAFF | TGTGCCAGCAGCCCACGGGGTAGGGAATGGTCCACTGAAGCTTTCTTT
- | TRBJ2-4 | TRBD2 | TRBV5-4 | CASSLAGGTSGNIQYF | TGTGCCAGCAGCTTGGCCGGGGGGACTAGCGGAAACATTCAGTACTTC
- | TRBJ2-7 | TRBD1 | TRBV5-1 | CASSPDRGPSYEQYF | TGCGCCAGCAGCCCCGACAGGGGGCCCTCCTACGAGCAGTACTTC
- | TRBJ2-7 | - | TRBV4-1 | CASSPPRPGVGSYEQYF | TGCGCCAGCAGCCCCCCCAGACCGGGGGTGGGATCCTACGAGCAGTACTTC
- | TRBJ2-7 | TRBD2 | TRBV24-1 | CATSDTSGTGEQYF | TGTGCCACCAGTGACACTAGCGGGACCGGAGAGCAGTACTTC
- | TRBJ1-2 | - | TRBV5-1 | CASSLESGVPGYGYTF | TGCGCCAGCAGCTTGGAGTCAGGGGTCCCTGGTTATGGCTACACCTTC
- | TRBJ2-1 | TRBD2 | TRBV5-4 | CASSRGERESSYNEQFF | TGTGCCAGCAGCCGCGGGGAGCGGGAGAGCTCCTACAATGAGCAGTTCTTC
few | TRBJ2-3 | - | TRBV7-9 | CASSPPADTQYF | TGTGCCAGCAGCCCGCCGGCAGATACGCAGTATTTT
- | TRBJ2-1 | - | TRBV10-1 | CASSAGSNQGRNEQFF | TGCGCCAGCAGTGCGGGCTCCAACCAGGGGCGTAATGAGCAGTTCTTC
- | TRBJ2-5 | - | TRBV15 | CATSGVGGTQYF | TGTGCCACCAGTGGAGTCGGGGGGACCCAGTACTTC
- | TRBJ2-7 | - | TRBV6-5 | CASSIGQNNEQYF | TGTGCCAGCAGTATCGGACAGAATAACGAGCAGTACTTC
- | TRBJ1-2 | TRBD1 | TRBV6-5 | CASSYSLGQGTYGYTF | TGTGCCAGCAGTTACTCTTTAGGACAGGGTACCTATGGCTACACCTTC
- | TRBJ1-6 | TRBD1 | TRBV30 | CAWSSGQGAVSPLHF | TGTGCCTGGAGTAGCGGACAGGGGGCAGTTTCACCCCTCCACTTT
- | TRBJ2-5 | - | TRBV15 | CATSRDSKGTGETQYF | TGTGCCACCAGCAGAGATTCTAAGGGCACGGGGGAGACCCAGTACTTC
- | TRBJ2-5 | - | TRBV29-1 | CSVARSEETQYF | TGCAGCGTTGCGAGGTCGGAAGAGACCCAGTACTTC